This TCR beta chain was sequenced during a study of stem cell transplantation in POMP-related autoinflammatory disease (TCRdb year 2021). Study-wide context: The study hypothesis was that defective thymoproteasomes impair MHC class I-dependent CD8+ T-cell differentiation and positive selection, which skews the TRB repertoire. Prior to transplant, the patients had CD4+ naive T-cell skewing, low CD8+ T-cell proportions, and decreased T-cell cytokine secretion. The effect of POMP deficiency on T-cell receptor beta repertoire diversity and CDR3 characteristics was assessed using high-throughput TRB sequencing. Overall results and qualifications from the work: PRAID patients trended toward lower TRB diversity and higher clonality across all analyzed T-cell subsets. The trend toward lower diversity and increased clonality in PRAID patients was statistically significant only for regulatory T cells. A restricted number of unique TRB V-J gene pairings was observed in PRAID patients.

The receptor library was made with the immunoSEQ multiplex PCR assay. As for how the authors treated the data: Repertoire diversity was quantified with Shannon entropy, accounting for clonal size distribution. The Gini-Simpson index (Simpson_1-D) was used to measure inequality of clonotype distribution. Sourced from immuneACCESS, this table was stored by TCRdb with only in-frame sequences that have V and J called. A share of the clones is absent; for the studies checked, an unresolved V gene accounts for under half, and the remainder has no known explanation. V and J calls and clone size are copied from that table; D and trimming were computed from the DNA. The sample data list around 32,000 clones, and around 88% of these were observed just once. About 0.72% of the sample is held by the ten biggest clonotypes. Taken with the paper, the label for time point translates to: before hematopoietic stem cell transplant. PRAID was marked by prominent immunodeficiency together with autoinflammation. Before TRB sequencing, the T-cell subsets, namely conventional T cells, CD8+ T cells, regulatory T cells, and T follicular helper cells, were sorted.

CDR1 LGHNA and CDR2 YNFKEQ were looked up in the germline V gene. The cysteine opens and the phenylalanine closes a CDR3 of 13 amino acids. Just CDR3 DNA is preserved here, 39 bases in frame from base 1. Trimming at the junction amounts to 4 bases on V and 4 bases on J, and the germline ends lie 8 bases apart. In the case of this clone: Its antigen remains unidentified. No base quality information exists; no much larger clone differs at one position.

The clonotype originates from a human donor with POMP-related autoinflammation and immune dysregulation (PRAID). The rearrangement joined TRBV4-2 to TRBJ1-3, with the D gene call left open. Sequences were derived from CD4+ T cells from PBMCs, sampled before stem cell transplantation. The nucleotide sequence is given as TGTGCCAGCAGCCCGGGGAAGGGAAACACCATATATTTT. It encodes CASSPGKGNTIYF.